Shown below are 24 T cell receptor beta chains from a single sample sequenced in a study of CD8 T cells in ankylosing spondylitis. General study findings and limits: A motif of 8 or 9 highly homologous TCR beta variants was seen as apparently characteristic of ankylosing spondylitis blood.

TCRdb redid the calling of the 5' RACE reads with MiXCR, one entry per CDR3 protein. The data show more than 400,000 distinct CDR3 sequences, 5.3% seen once. These TCRs are of unknown antigen specificity. The sequencing sample was made of blood, either unsorted or a sorted T cell fraction (not recorded which). These receptors were obtained from a male donor with ankylosing spondylitis.

This clonotype was seen ten or more times. The V gene is TRBV5-1, the J gene TRBJ1-4; 8 positions match TRBD1. V shed 4 bases, J shed 5 bases, and the junction held 7 bases outside the gene matches. CDR1 and CDR2 (germline): SGHRS, YFSETQ. This CDR3 contains 15 residues. The CDR3 loop reads CASSRTGTGNEKLFF. CDR3 bases: TGCGCCAGCAGCAGAACCGGGACAGGAAATGAAAAACTGTTTTTT. The full variable domain, rest sourced from reference TRBV5-1 and TRBJ1-4, is KAGVTQTPRYLIKTRGQQVTLSCSPISGHRSVSWYQQTPGQGLQFLFEYFSETQRNKGNFPGRFSGRQFSNSRSEMNVSTLELGDSALYLCASSRTGTGNEKLFFGSGTQLSVL.

This clonotype has only a few counts. The chain has TRBV7-6 and TRBJ1-6; possible D gene TRBD1, 6 bases. V shed 8 bases and J shed 8 bases, with 22 bases lying between them. The CDR3 has 16 residues. Germline V lookup: CDR1 SGHVS, CDR2 FNYEAQ. The CDR3 region has the DNA TGTGCCAGCGGCGGTAGGCGGGGGCGCTGGGATTCACCCCTCCACTTT. Translating gives CASGGRRGRWDSPLHF. The entire variable domain, with the rest obtained from reference TRBV7-6 and TRBJ1-6, is as follows: GAGVSQSPRYKVTKRGQDVALRCDPISGHVSLYWYRQALGQGPEFLTYFNYEAQQDKSGLPNDRFSAERPEGSISTLTIQRTEQRDSAMYRCASGGRRGRWDSPLHFGNGTRLTVT.

The V call is TRBV7-8, the J call TRBJ2-7; tentatively, D is TRBD1 (6 bases). Trimming shortened V by 6 bases and J by 2 bases, and 17 bases separated the two germline ends. The CDR3 is 15 amino acids. Germline V gives CDR1 SGHVS, CDR2 FQNEAQ. The chain's CDR3 is CASRGDRQATYEQYF. CDR3 nucleotides: TGTGCCAGCAGAGGAGACCGACAGGCGACCTACGAGCAGTACTTC. Variable domain in full (rest from reference TRBV7-8 and TRBJ2-7): GAGVSQSPRYKVAKRGQDVALRCDPISGHVSLFWYQQALGQGPEFLTYFQNEAQLDKSGLPSDRFFAERPEGSVSTLKIQRTQQEDSAVYLCASRGDRQATYEQYFGPGTRLTVT.

The sample holds many counts of this clonotype. V and J are TRBV5-6 and TRBJ2-4; 8 bases are a match to TRBD2. With 0 bases clipped from V and 0 bases from J, the junction kept 5 bases outside the gene matches. The CDR3 spans 17 residues. Looked up from germline, CDR1 is SGHDT and CDR2 is YYEEEE. CDR3 amino acids: CASSLGPAGVAKNIQYF. The CDR3 nucleotides are TGTGCCAGCAGCTTGGGTCCAGCGGGGGTAGCCAAAAACATTCAGTACTTC. Looking up the rest from reference TRBV5-6 and TRBJ2-4 gives the full variable domain: DAGVTQSPTHLIKTRGQQVTLRCSPKSGHDTVSWYQQALGQGPQFIFQYYEEEERQRGNFPDRFSGHQFPNYSSELNVNALLLGDSALYLCASSLGPAGVAKNIQYFGAGTRLSVL.

This clonotype has a count of ten or more. The chain employs TRBV7-2 and TRBJ2-3; a possible D gene is TRBD2 (7 bases). The germline V and J ends were trimmed by 7 bases and 5 bases, with 16 bases remaining between them. CDR1 is SGHTA and CDR2 is FQGNSA in the germline V gene. This CDR3 has 14 residues. CDR3 loop: CASTLGGAKDTQYF. The DNA of the CDR3 is TGTGCCAGCACCTTGGGGGGGGCGAAAGATACGCAGTATTTT.

To note about this clonotype: This sequence may be a read error, since a much larger clone differs from it by one base. This chain links TRBV29-1 with TRBJ1-5, with no clear D. The V gene lost 5 bases and the J gene lost 6 bases, with 14 bases spanning the gap. The CDR3 spans 13 residues. Germline CDR1 reads SQVTM; CDR2 reads ANQGSEA. The CDR3 coding sequence is TGCAGCGTTTTAATCTCAAGGCTTCAGCCCCAGCATTTT. It translates to CSVLISRLQPQHF.

J is TRBJ2-3 and V is TRBV6-2 or TRBV6-3, with 9 bases lining up with TRBD2. Germline V lookup: CDR1 MNHEY, CDR2 SVGEGT. This CDR3 has 15 residues. V lost 7 bases to trimming and J lost 4 bases; unmatched junction nucleotides: 9. CDR3 sequence: CASTSDSGGSDTQYF. The CDR3 DNA follows: TGTGCCAGCACTTCGGATAGCGGGGGATCAGATACGCAGTATTTT.

This clonotype was seen ten or more times. The chain combines TRBV6-2 or TRBV6-3 with TRBJ2-5; D gene unclear. V shed 5 bases and J shed 1 base, with 14 bases lying between them. The CDR3 sequence is 15 residues long. Germline-derived CDR1 and CDR2 are MNHEY and SVGEGT. The CDR3 DNA sequence: TGTGCCAGCAGTCCACGGTCGACGGCCCAAGAGACCCAGTACTTC. It specifies CASSPRSTAQETQYF.

This clonotype was counted at least ten times. This rearrangement joins TRBV4-1 to TRBJ1-6; D uncertain. The CDR3 loop spans 16 amino acids. Trimming cost V 0 bases and J 2 bases, with 8 bases left between them. Germline-derived CDR1 and CDR2 are MGHRA and YSYEKL. The CDR3 sequence is CASSQDKGAYNSPLHF. The DNA of the CDR3 is TGCGCCAGCAGCCAAGATAAGGGTGCCTATAATTCACCCCTCCACTTT.

There are many counts of this clonotype. This chain joins TRBV4-1 and TRBJ2-5; TRBD2 matches at 8 bases. This CDR3 comprises 15 residues. V lost 3 bases and J lost 5; bases outside the gene matches: 8. Per germline, CDR1 MGHRA and CDR2 YSYEKL. CDR3 DNA sequence: TGCGCCAGCAGCCATTTCGGACTAGCCAGCGAGACCCAGTACTTC. As protein: CASSHFGLASETQYF.

This clonotype was found many times. The J gene is TRBJ2-3, the V gene TRBV20-1, with TRBD2 identical over 11 bases. Trimming removed 3 bases from V and 5 bases from J; junction bases left unmatched: 4. Germline assignment: CDR1 DFQATT and CDR2 SNEGSKA (reference sequence). This CDR3 region has 14 residues. CDR3 coding DNA: TGCAGTGCTAGGGCTAGCGGGAGGTTAGATACGCAGTATTTT. Its protein is CSARASGRLDTQYF.

In this sample, this clonotype turned up many times. The V gene is TRBV12-3 or TRBV12-4, the J gene TRBJ2-5, with 9 bases matching TRBD2. This CDR3 comprises 16 residues. The V segment lost 1 base and the J segment 0 bases; nucleotides outside the gene matches: 3. The CDR3 nucleotides read TGTGCCAGCAGTTTAGTGAGCGGGGGGTACCAAGAGACCCAGTACTTC. Residues: CASSLVSGGYQETQYF.

V is TRBV20-1 and J is TRBJ1-6, with 7 positions matching TRBD1. The CDR3 has 13 residues. The germline V gene encodes CDR1 DFQATT and CDR2 SNEGSKA (reference sequence). Trimming took 3 bases from V and 7 from J; bases not matched to a gene: 3. CDR3 bases: TGCAGTGCTAGCGGGACAGCCAATTCACCCCTCCACTTT. Its protein is CSASGTANSPLHF.

This clonotype was seen ten or more times. This sequence joins TRBV7-2 and TRBJ1-4; the D is unclear. The V and J ends lost 1 base and 7 bases respectively, with 13 bases between them. Germline-derived CDR1 and CDR2 are SGHTA and FQGNSA. The CDR3 extends over 15 amino acids. CDR3 loop: CASSLVSHPSEKLFF. CDR3 coding DNA: TGTGCCAGCAGCTTAGTCAGCCATCCGAGTGAAAAACTGTTTTTT.

This clonotype was counted ten times or more. The chain links TRBV9 to TRBJ1-2; no firm D call. Germline loops: CDR1 SGDLS, CDR2 YYNGEE. The CDR3 sequence is 16 residues long. The V gene lost 0 bases and the J gene lost 8 bases, with 20 bases spanning the gap. The CDR3 DNA reads TGTGCCAGCAGCGTAGGAGTTATTTGGGGAAGTGAAGGCTACACCTTC. Its protein product is CASSVGVIWGSEGYTF.

Many counts were recorded for this clonotype. The chain uses TRBV20-1 and TRBJ1-2; TRBD1 might be the D (5 bases). The CDR3 is made up of 13 amino acids. Trimming shortened V by 2 bases and J by 7 bases, and 14 bases separated the two germline ends. CDR1 is DFQATT, CDR2 SNEGSKA, per germline (reference sequence). Written as DNA, the CDR3 is TGCAGTGCTAGACCGGGCCGGAGGGGTGGCTACACCTTC. Encoded protein: CSARPGRRGGYTF.

This clonotype was observed many times. The chain joins TRBV5-5 to TRBJ1-2; unclear D gene. Germline CDR1 SGHKS, CDR2 YYEKEE (reference sequence). The CDR3 runs 17 residues. V dropped 3 bases and J dropped 1 base, with 19 bases sitting between them. CDR3 sequence reads: CASSSDRSFLLNYGYTF. DNA of the CDR3: TGTGCCAGCAGCTCCGACCGATCCTTCCTTCTTAACTATGGCTACACCTTC.

The sample holds a few counts of this clonotype. The chain employs TRBV29-1 and TRBJ2-5; 11 bases line up with TRBD2. Trimming took 2 bases from V and 7 from J; bases not matched to a gene: 15. Germline V gene lookup returns CDR1 SQVTM and CDR2 ANQGSEA. This CDR3 is built from 17 residues. The chain's CDR3 is CSVEIVWVAGGPGTQYF. CDR3 coding DNA: TGCAGCGTTGAAATCGTATGGGTAGCGGGAGGGCCGGGGACCCAGTACTTC. Combining the CDR3 with reference TRBV29-1 and TRBJ2-5 gives the whole variable domain SAVISQKPSRDICQRGTSLTIQCQVDSQVTMMFWYRQQPGQSLTLIATANQGSEATYESGFVIDKFPISRPNLTFSTLTVSNMSPEDSSIYLCSVEIVWVAGGPGTQYFGPGTRLLVL.

This clonotype showed up many times. The chain has TRBV20-1 and TRBJ2-7; perhaps D is TRBD1 or TRBD2 (5 bases each). This CDR3 is 17 amino acids long. CDR1 DFQATT and CDR2 SNEGSKA come from the germline V gene (reference sequence). Trimming left V 1 base short and J 3 bases short, with 22 bases between. The CDR3 nucleotides read TGCAGTGCTAGAGTCCGCAGCCGGGACGCCCTGGGCTACGAGCAGTACTTC. Translated, it gives CSARVRSRDALGYEQYF.

In its sample, this clonotype was seen a few times. CDR3 DNA sequence: TGTGCCAGCAGCTTGGGCGGGAAAGCCTACGAGCAGTACTTC. Its translation is CASSLGGKAYEQYF. J is TRBJ2-7 and V is TRBV7-8; perhaps TRBD2 as D (6 bases). The CDR3 length is 14 residues. V lost 3 bases, J lost 2 bases, and 11 bases lay in between. CDR1 and CDR2 from the germline V gene are SGHVS and FQNEAQ.

This clonotype occurred many times. V gene TRBV4-1 combines with J gene TRBJ1-2; TRBD1 is a possible D gene (6 bases). The CDR3 extends over 13 amino acids. Trimming removed 4 bases from V and 6 bases from J, with 12 bases in between. The germline V gene has CDR1 MGHRA and CDR2 YSYEKL. The CDR3 region is CASSLRRGHGYTF. CDR3 bases: TGCGCCAGCAGCCTGCGCAGGGGACATGGCTACACCTTC.

This clonotype has at least ten counts. The V and J genes are TRBV20-1 and TRBJ1-5; D is possibly TRBD1 (6 bases). Germline CDR1 DFQATT, CDR2 SNEGSKA (reference sequence). With 8 bases removed from V and 2 bases from J, the gap between germline ends came to 13 bases. CDR3 length: 13 amino acids. Written as DNA, the CDR3 is TGCAGTTCACAACAGGGTCGCAATCAGCCCCAGCATTTT. This gives the protein CSSQQGRNQPQHF.

At least ten counts were recorded for this clonotype. The rearrangement uses TRBV4-3 and TRBJ2-3; 10 bases map to TRBD2. CDR1 and CDR2 (germline): LGHNA, YSLEER. Trimming at V came to 1 base and at J to 3 bases, leaving 4 bases not matched to a gene. The CDR3 has 16 residues. CDR3 protein: CASSQAWTSGTDTQYF. The CDR3 bases are TGCGCCAGCAGCCAAGCATGGACTAGCGGTACAGATACGCAGTATTTT.

This clonotype appeared a few times. The chain combines TRBV5-5 with TRBJ2-7, with TRBD1 identical over 7 bases. The CDR3 totals 14 residues. Germline trimming cut 3 bases from V and 2 bases from J; bases unmatched to any gene: 5. The germline gives CDR1 SGHKS, CDR2 YYEKEE (reference sequence). The CDR3 DNA is TGTGCCAGCAGCTCGCCCGGGACAGCCTACGAGCAGTACTTC. This gives the protein CASSSPGTAYEQYF.